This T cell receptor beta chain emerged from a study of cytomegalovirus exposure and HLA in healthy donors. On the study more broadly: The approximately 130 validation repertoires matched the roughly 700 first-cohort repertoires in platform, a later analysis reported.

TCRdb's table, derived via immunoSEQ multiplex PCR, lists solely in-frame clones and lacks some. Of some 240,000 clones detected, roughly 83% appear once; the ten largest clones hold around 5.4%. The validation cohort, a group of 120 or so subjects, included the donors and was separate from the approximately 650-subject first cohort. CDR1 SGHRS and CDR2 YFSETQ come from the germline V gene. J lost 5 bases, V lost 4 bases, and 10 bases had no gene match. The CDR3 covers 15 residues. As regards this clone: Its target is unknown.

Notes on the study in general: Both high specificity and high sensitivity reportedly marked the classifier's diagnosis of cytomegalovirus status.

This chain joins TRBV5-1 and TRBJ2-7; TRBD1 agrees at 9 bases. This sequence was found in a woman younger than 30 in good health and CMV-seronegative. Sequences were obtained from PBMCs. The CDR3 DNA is TGCGCCAGCAGCCGCCCAACAGGGGGCGACGACGAGCAGTACTTC. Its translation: CASSRPTGGDDEQYF.